The rows below give T cell receptor beta chains drawn from one sample of a study of blood T cell repertoires in COVID-19. Sequenced by immunoSEQ multiplex PCR; TCRdb stores in-frame clones only, minus some. There are 60,000 to 80,000 clones in the sample; 85% to 90% occur only once, and about 20% lies in the top ten. Sequenced input: peripheral blood. The receptors stem from an older woman with COVID-19, enrolled during active disease. Both conserved end residues are trimmed from each CDR3. The order of the fields is V gene, CDR3 length, J gene, CDR3 protein.

TRBV7-9,10,TRBJ2-5,ASSLLQETQY
TRBV29-1,12,TRBJ1-1,SVDWSRGNTEAF
TRBV5-1,10,TRBJ2-7,ASSLPAYEQY
TRBV18,12,TRBJ2-7,ASSLGQQGYEQY
TRBV2,12,TRBJ2-7,ASSEVMREVEQY
TRBV6-2/TRBV6-3,14,TRBJ2-7,ASSPRTGLASIEQY
TRBV6-5,14,TRBJ1-3,ASSYFGQGGGNTIY
TRBV7-3,12,TRBJ2-7,ASSLTSGGYEQY
TRBV3-1/TRBV3-2,15,TRBJ1-4,ASSQEVGAGGHGKLF
TRBV7-2,11,TRBJ1-2,ASSRLQGNGYT
TRBV30,11,TRBJ1-2,AWSDTGAYGYT
TRBV5-5,12,TRBJ1-1,ASRLGQANTEAF
TRBV25-1,11,TRBJ1-2,ASSERTGHGYT
TRBV6-5,11,TRBJ1-4,ASRDRANEKLF
TRBV24-1,11,TRBJ2-6,ATASPGANVLT
TRBV3-1/TRBV3-2,14,TRBJ1-2,ASSQVSSGTDYGYT
TRBV11-2,15,TRBJ2-7,ASSSGRTAEHSYEQY
TRBV28,14,TRBJ1-1,ASSLARWAINTEAF
TRBV6-5,12,TRBJ1-5,ASSRGTNNQPQH
TRBV18,13,TRBJ2-6,ASSPSGSGANVLT
TRBV25-1,11,TRBJ1-3,ASRATGGNTIY
TRBV4-1,13,TRBJ1-5,ASSQDSRSNQPQH
TRBV27,13,TRBJ2-2,ASSFLAANTGELF
TRBV27,12,TRBJ2-5,ASPFPPPKETQY
TRBV6-5,12,TRBJ1-4,ASRRRTRREKLF
TRBV25-1,13,TRBJ2-7,ASSGLREPSYEQY
TRBV6-2/TRBV6-3,17,TRBJ1-5,ASSPSSRQAQLLNQPRH
TRBV15,12,TRBJ2-5,ATSREGTKETQY
TRBV7-3,14,TRBJ2-7,ASSHDPGLSGYEQY
TRBV9,14,TRBJ2-1,ASSGDFGGSYNEQF
TRBV27,12,TRBJ2-5,ASKPGDSSQTQY
TRBV7-8,13,TRBJ1-3,ASSLTADSGNTIY
TRBV28,12,TRBJ1-3,ASNTDSSGNTIY
TRBV5-1,13,TRBJ1-4,ASTPGGTGIEKLF
TRBV4-1,13,TRBJ1-2,ASSQDRTGGSGYT
TRBV14,13,TRBJ2-4,ASSQDPPGVAIQY
TRBV24-1,14,TRBJ2-1,ATSDQTLQAYNEQF
TRBV7-9,11,TRBJ1-5,ASSFGQNQPQH
TRBV19,11,TRBJ2-2,ASRNSGTGELF
TRBV10-1,15,TRBJ2-1,ASSDRTSGLSYNEQF
TRBV9,13,TRBJ1-1,ASSTRQGRGAEAF
TRBV7-2,15,TRBJ2-2,ASSRGQGAGVTGELF
TRBV3-1/TRBV3-2,14,TRBJ2-3,ASSRTRGLGTDTQY
TRBV7-2,14,TRBJ1-5,ASSSGTGISNQPQH
TRBV5-1,14,TRBJ1-3,ASSLVPQGPGNTIY
TRBV24-1,12,TRBJ2-7,ATSDRGQGYEQY
TRBV3-1/TRBV3-2,14,TRBJ1-2,ASSQEGSGGIGGYT
TRBV3-1/TRBV3-2,11,TRBJ1-1,ASSQAGVAEAF
TRBV7-2,15,TRBJ2-7,ASSSGLAGGASYEQY
TRBV7-2,11,TRBJ2-5,ASSRRRGETQY
TRBV15,13,TRBJ1-3,ATSRGQGTGNTIY
TRBV7-9,15,TRBJ2-1,ASSLVGTSGFYNEQF